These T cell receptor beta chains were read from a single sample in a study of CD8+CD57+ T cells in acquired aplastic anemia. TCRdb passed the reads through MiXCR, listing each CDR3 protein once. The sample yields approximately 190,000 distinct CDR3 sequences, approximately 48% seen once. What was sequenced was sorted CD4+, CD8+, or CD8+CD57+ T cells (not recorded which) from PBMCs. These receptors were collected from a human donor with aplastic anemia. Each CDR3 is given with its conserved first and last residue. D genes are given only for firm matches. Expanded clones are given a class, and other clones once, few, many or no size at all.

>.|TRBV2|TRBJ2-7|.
TGTGCCAGCAGGACGCGGCAGGGGGGTTCCGAGCAGTACTTC
CASRTRQGGSEQYF
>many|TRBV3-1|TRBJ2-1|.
TGTGCCAGCAGCCAGAGGGCGGGAGAGCAGTTCTTC
CASSQRAGEQFF
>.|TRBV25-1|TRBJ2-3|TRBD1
TGTGCCAGCAGTGACTCTGACAGGGGTGCAGATACGCAGTATTTT
CASSDSDRGADTQYF
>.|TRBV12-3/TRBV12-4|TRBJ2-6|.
TGTGCCAGCACCCAGGGGTCTGGGGCCAACGTCCTGACTTTC
CASTQGSGANVLTF
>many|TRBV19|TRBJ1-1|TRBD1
TGTGCCAGCCTCCGGGACAGCTTGAACACTGAAGCTTTCTTT
CASLRDSLNTEAFF
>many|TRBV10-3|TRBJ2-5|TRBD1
TGTGCCATCAGTGTGGGGACAGGGCCGAACCAAGAGGCCCAGTACTTC
CAISVGTGPNQEAQYF
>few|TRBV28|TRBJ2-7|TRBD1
TGTGCCAGCAGTTTAGAGGGGGCGGGCACCTACGAGCAGTACTTC
CASSLEGAGTYEQYF
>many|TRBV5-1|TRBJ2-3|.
TGCGCCAGCAGCGTCTTCGTCCCAGATACGCAGTATTTT
CASSVFVPDTQYF
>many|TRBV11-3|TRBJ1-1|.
TGTGCCAGCAGGAGGGGTACAGGGCCCAACACTGAAGCTTTCTTT
CASRRGTGPNTEAFF
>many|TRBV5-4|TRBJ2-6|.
TGTGCCAGCAGCTTGCTGGGCGGGGCCAACGTCCTGACTTTC
CASSLLGGANVLTF
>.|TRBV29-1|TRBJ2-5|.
TGCAGCGGCAGGGAAGAGACCCAGTACTTC
CSGREETQYF
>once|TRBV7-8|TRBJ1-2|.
TGTGCCAGCAGTTTAAAGGCAGGGAGGGGCTACACCTTC
CASSLKAGRGYTF
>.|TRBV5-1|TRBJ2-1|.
TGCGCCAGCAGCGCGATAGGCGACGACTACAATGAGCAGTTCTTC
CASSAIGDDYNEQFF
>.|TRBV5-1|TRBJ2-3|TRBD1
TGCGCCAGCGGACAGGGTTCATCGACAGATACGCAGTATTTT
CASGQGSSTDTQYF
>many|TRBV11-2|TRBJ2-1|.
TGTGCCAGCAGCTTAGGCGGACTGTCCTACAATGAGCAGTTCTTC
CASSLGGLSYNEQFF
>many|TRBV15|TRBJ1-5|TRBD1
TGTGCCACCAGCAGGGGGACAGGGAAACAGCCCCAGCATTTT
CATSRGTGKQPQHF
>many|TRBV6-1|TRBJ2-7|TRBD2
TGTGCCAGCCGGCTAGCGGGAGGGCTCAGGGGCTACGAGCAGTACTTC
CASRLAGGLRGYEQYF
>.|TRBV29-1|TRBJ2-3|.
TGCAGCGTTGAAACCCCGGATACGCAGTATTTT
CSVETPDTQYF
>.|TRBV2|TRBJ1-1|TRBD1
TGTGCCAGCAGTCAGACAGGGATAACTGAAGCTTTCTTT
CASSQTGITEAFF
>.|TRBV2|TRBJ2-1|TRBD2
TGTGCCAGCATGGCGGGAGGGCCTAATGAGCAGTTATTC
CASMAGGPNEQLF
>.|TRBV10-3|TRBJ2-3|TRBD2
TGTGCCATCAGCCCGAGCGGGACTAGCACAGATACGCAGTATTTT
CAISPSGTSTDTQYF
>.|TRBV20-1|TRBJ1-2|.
TGCAGTGCTTCCACCCCGGGCCCGAACGGTTATTATGGCTACACCTTC
CSASTPGPNGYYGYTF
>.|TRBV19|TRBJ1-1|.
TGTGCCAGTAGTTCACAACAGGGGAACACTGAAGCTTTCTTT
CASSSQQGNTEAFF
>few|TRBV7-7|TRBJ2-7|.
TGTGCTAGCCCCCCCGGGCAATCCTACGAGCAGTACTTC
CASPPGQSYEQYF
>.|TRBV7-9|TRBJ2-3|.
TGTGCCAGCAGCCCTGGGGGGGGGCCAGATACGCAGTATTTT
CASSPGGGPDTQYF